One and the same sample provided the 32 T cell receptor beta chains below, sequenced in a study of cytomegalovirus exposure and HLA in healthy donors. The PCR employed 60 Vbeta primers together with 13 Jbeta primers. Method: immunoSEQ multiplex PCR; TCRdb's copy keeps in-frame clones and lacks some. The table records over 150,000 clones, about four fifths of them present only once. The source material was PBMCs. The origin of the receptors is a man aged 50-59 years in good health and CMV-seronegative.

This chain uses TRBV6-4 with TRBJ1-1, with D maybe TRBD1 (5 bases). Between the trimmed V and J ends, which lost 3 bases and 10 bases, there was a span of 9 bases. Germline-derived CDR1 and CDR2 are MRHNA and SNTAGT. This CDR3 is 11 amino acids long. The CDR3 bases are TGTGCCAGCAGTGAGGGGGGGAGAGCTTTCTTT. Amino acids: CASSEGGRAFF.

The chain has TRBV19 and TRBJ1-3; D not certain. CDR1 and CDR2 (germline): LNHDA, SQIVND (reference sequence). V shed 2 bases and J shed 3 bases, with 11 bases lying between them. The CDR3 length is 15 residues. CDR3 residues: CASSINWESGNTIYF. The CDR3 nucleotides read TGTGCCAGTAGTATAAACTGGGAGAGTGGAAACACCATATATTTT. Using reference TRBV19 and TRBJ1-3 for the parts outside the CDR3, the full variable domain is DGGITQSPKYLFRKEGQNVTLSCEQNLNHDAMYWYRQDPGQGLRLIYYSQIVNDFQKGDIAEGYSVSREKKESFPLTVTSAQKNPTAFYLCASSINWESGNTIYFGEGSWLTVV.

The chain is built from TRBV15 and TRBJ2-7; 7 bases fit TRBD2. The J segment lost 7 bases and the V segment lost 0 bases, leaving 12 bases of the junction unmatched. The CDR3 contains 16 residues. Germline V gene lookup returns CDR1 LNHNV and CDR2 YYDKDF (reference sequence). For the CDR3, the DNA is TGTGCCACCAGCAGAGACCTCACGGGGGGTGAGAGAGAGCAGTACTTC. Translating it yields CATSRDLTGGEREQYF.

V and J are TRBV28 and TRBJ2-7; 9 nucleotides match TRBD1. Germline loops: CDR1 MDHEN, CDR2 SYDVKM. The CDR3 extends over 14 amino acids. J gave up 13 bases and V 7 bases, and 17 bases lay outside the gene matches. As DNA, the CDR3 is TGTGCCAGCAAGCCGGGACAGGGCTTCCCCCCCCCATACTTC. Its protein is CASKPGQGFPPPYF.

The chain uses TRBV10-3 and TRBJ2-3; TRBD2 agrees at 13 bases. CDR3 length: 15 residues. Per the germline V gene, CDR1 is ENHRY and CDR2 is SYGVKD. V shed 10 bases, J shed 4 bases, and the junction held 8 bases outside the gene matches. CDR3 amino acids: CATRGTSGASDTQYF. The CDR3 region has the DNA TGTGCCACCCGTGGGACTAGCGGGGCGTCAGATACGCAGTATTTT.

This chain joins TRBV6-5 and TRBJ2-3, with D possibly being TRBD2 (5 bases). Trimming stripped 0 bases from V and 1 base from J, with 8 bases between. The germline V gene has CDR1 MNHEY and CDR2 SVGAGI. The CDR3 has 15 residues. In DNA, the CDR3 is TGTGCCAGCAGTTACTCGAAGAGGGGCACAGATACGCAGTATTTT. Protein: CASSYSKRGTDTQYF.

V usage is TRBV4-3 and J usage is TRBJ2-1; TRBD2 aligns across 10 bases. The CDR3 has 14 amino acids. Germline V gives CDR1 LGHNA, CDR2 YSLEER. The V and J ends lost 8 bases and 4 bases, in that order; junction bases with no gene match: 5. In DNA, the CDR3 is TGCGCCAGCTCTCCTAGCGGGAGTTACAATGAGCAGTTCTTC. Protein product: CASSPSGSYNEQFF.

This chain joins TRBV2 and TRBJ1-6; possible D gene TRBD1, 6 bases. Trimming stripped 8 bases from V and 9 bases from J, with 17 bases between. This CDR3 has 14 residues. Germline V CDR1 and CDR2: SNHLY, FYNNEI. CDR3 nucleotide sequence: TGTGCCAGCTTTGTACAGGGTTCAGGTTCACCCCTCCACTTT. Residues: CASFVQGSGSPLHF.

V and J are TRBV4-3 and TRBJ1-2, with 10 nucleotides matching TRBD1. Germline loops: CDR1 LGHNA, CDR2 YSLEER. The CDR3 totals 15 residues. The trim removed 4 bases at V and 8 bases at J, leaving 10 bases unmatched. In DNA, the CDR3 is TGCGCCAGCAGCCGGAGACAGGGGGCGAACGGAGGCTACACCTTC. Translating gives CASSRRQGANGGYTF.

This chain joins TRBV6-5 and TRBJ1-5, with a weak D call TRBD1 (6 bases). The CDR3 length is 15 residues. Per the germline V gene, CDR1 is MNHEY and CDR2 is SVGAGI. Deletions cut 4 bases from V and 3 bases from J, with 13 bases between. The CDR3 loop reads CASSSGQLLNQPQHF. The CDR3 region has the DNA TGTGCCAGCAGTTCAGGACAGCTTCTCAATCAGCCCCAGCATTTT.

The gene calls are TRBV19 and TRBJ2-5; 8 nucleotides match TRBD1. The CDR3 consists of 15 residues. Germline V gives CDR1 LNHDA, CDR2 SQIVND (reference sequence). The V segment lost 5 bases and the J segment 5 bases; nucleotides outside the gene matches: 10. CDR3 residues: CASSASRGLGETQYF. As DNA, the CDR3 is TGTGCCAGTAGTGCCTCCAGGGGGCTGGGGGAGACCCAGTACTTC.

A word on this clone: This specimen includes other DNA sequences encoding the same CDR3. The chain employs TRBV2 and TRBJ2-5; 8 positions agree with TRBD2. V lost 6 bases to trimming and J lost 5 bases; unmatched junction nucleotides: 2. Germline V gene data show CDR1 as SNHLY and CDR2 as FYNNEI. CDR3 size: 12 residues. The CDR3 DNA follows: TGTGCCAGCAGCGGGGGGGTGGAGACCCAGTACTTC. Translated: CASSGGVETQYF.

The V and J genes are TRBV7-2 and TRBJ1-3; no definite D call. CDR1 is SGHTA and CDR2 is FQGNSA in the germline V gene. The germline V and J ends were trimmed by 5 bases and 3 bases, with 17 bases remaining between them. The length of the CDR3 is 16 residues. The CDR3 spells CASSPSGVLNGNTIYF. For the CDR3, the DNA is TGTGCCAGCAGCCCCTCGGGAGTACTAAATGGAAACACCATATATTTT.

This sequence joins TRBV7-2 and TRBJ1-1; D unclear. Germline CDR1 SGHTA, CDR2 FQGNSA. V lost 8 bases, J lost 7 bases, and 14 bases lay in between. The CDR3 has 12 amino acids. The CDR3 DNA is TGTGCCAGCCGGGCGTCCGGGGTTGAAGCTTTCTTT. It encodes CASRASGVEAFF.

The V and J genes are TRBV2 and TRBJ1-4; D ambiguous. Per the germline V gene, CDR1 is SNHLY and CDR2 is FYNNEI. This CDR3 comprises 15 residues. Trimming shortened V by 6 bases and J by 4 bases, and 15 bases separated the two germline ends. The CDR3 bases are TGTGCCAGCAGAGAGGGCCCCGTGGGTAATGAAAAACTGTTTTTT. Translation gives CASREGPVGNEKLFF.

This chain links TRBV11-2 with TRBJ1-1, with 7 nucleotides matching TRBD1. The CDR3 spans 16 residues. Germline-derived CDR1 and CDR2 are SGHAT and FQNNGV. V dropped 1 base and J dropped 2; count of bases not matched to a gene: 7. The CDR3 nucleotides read TGTGCCAGCAGCTTAGTTACAGGGGCCATTAACACTGAAGCTTTCTTT. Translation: CASSLVTGAINTEAFF.

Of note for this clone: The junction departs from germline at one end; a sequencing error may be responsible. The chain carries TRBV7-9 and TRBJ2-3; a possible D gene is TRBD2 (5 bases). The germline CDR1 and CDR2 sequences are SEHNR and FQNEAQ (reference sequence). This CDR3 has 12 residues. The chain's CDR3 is CSSSLETITQYF. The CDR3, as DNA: TGTTCCAGCAGCTTAGAGACTATTACGCAGTATTTT.

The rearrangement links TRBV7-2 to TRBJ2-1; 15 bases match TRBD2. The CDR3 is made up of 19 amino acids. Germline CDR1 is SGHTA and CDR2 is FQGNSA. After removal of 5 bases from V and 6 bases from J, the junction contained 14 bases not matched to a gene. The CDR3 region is CASSPGTSGRMGRRNEQFF. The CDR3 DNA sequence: TGTGCCAGCAGCCCCGGGACTAGCGGGAGGATGGGAAGGCGCAATGAGCAGTTCTTC.

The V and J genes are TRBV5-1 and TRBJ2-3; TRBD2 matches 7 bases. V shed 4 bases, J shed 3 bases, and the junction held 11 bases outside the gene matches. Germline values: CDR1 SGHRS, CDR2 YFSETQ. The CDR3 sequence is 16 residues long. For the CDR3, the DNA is TGCGCCAGCAGCCAAGGACTAGTCCTTAGTACAGATACGCAGTATTTT. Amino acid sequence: CASSQGLVLSTDTQYF.

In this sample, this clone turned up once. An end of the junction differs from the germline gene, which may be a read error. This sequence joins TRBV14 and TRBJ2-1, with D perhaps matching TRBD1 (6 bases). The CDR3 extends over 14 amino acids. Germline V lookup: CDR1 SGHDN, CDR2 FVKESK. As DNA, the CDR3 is TGTGCCAGCAGACAAGGGACAAGCGACAATGAGCAGTTCTTC. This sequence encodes CASRQGTSDNEQFF. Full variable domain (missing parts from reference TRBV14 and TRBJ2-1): EAGVTQFPSHSVIEKGQTVTLRCDPISGHDNLYWYRRVMGKEIKFLLHFVKESKQDESGMPNNRFLAERTGGTYSTLKVQPAELEDSGVYFCASRQGTSDNEQFFGPGTRLTVL.

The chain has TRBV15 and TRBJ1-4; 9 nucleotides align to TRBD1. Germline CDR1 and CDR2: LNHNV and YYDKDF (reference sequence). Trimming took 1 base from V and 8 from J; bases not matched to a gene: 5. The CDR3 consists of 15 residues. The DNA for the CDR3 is TGTGCCACCAGCAGAGGAAGGGACAGGGTCGAAAAACTGTTTTTT. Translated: CATSRGRDRVEKLFF.

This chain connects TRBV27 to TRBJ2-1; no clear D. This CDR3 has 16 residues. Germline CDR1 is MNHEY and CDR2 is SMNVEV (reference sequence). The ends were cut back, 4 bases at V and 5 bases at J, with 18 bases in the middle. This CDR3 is CASSSQRPAYNNEQFF. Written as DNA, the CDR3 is TGTGCCAGCAGTTCCCAGCGACCCGCCTACAACAATGAGCAGTTCTTC.

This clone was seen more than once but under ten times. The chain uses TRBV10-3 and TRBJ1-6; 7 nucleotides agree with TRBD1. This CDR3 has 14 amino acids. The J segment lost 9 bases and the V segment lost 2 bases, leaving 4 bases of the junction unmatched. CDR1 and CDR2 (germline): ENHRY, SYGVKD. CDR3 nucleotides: TGTGCCATCAGTGAGACAGGGGTTGGTTCACCCCTCCACTTT. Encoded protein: CAISETGVGSPLHF.

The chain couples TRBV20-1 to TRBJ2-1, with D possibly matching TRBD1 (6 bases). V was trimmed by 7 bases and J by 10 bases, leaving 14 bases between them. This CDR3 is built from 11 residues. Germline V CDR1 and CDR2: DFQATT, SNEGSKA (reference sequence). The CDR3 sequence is CSVKTGPEQFF. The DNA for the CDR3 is TGCAGTGTCAAGACAGGCCCCGAGCAGTTCTTC.

The CDR3 DNA follows: TGTGCCAGCAGCTTAGCGGGAGTAAACGAGCAGTACTTC. It encodes CASSLAGVNEQYF. The chain is built from TRBV5-5 and TRBJ2-7; 8 nucleotides align to TRBD2. This CDR3 comprises 13 residues. From germline, CDR1 is SGHKS and CDR2 YYEKEE (reference sequence). J lost 5 bases, V lost 2 bases, and 3 bases had no gene match.

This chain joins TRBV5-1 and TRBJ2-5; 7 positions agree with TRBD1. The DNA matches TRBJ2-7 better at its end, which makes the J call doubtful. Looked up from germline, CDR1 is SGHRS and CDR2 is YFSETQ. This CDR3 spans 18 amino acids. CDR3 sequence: CASSLSSGTVLISYEQYF. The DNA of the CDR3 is TGCGCCAGCAGCTTGAGTTCCGGGACAGTCCTAATCTCCTACGAGCAGTACTTC.

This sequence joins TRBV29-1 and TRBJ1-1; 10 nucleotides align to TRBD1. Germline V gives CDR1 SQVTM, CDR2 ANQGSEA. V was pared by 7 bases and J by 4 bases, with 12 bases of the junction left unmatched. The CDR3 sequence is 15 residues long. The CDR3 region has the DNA TGCAGCGGCGGACAGGGGGGACTTTTGGGCACTGAAGCTTTCTTT. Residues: CSGGQGGLLGTEAFF.

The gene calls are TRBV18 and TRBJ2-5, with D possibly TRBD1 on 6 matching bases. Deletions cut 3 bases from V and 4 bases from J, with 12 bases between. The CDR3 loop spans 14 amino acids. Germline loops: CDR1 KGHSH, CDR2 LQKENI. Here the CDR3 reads CASSPTGLGETQYF. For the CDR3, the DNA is TGTGCCAGCTCACCTACAGGGTTGGGAGAGACCCAGTACTTC.

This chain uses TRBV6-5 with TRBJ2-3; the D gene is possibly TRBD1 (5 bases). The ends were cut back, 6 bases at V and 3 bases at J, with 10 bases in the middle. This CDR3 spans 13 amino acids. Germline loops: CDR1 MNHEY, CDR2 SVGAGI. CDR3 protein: CASSYPGTDTQYF. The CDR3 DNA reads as TGTGCCAGCAGCTATCCAGGGACAGATACGCAGTATTTT.

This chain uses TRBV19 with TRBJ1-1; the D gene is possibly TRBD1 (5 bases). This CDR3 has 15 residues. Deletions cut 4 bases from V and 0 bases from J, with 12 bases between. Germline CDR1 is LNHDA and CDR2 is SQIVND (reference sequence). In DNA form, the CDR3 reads TGTGCCAGTAGTACCTCAGGGCGGCTGAACACTGAAGCTTTCTTT. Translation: CASSTSGRLNTEAFF.

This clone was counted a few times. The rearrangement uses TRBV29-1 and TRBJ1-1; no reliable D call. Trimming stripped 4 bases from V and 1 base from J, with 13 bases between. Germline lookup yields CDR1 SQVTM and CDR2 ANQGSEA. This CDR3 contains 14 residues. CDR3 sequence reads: CSVGVGLQNTEAFF. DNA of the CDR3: TGCAGCGTTGGAGTTGGGCTTCAGAACACTGAAGCTTTCTTT.

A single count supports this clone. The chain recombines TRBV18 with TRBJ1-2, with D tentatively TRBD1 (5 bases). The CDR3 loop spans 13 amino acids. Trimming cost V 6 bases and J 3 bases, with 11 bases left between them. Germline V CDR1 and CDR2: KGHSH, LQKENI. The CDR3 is CASSYDSHYGYTF. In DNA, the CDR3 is TGTGCCAGCTCGTACGACAGCCACTATGGCTACACCTTC. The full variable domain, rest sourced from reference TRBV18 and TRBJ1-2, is NAGVMQNPRHLVRRRGQEARLRCSPMKGHSHVYWYRQLPEEGLKFMVYLQKENIIDESGMPKERFSAEFPKEGPSILRIQQVVRGDSAAYFCASSYDSHYGYTFGSGTRLTVV.